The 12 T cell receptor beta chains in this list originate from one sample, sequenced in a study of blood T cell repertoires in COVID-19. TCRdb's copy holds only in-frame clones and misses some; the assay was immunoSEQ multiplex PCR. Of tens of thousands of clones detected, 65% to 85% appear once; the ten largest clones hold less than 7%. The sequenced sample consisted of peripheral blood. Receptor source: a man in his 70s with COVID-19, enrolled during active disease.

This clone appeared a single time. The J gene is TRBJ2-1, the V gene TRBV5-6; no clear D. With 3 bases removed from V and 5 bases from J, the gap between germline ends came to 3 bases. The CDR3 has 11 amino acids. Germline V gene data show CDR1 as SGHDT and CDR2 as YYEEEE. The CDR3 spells CASSYNNEQFF. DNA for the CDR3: TGTGCCAGCAGCTACAACAATGAGCAGTTCTTC.

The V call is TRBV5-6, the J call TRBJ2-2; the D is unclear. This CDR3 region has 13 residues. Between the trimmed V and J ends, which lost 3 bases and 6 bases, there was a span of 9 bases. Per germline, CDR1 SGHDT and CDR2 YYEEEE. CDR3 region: CASSSQPAGELFF. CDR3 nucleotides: TGTGCCAGCAGCTCCCAACCGGCCGGGGAGCTGTTTTTT.

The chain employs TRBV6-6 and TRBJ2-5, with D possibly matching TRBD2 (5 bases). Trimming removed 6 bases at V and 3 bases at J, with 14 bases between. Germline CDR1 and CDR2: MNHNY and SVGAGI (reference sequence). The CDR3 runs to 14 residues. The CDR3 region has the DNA TGTGCCAGCAGCTACGGGGAGAGTGAAGAGACCCAGTACTTC. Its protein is CASSYGESEETQYF.

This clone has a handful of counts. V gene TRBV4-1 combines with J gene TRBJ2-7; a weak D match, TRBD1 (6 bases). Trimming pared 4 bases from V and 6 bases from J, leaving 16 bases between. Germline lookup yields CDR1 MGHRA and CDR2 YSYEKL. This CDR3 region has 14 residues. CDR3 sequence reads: CASSPSDRRSEQYF. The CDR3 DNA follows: TGCGCCAGCAGCCCATCAGACAGGCGCTCCGAGCAGTACTTC.

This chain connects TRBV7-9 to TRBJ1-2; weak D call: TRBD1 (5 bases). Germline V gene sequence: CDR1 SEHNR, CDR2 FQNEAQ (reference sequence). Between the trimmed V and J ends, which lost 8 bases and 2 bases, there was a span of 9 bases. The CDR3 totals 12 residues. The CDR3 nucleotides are TGTGCCAGCGAGGCAGGGAACTATGGCTACACCTTC. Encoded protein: CASEAGNYGYTF.

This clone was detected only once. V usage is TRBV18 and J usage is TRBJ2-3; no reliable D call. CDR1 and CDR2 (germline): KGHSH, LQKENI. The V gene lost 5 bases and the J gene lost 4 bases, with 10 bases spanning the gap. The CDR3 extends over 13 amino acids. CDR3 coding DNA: TGTGCCAGCTCAGGCCACAAGTCAGATACGCAGTATTTT. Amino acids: CASSGHKSDTQYF.

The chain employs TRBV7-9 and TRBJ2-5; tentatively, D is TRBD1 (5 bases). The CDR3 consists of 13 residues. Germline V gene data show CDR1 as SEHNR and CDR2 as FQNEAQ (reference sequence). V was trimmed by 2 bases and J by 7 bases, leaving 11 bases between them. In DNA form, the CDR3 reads TGTGCCAGCAGCTTACGACAGTCGGGGACCCAGTACTTC. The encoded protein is CASSLRQSGTQYF.

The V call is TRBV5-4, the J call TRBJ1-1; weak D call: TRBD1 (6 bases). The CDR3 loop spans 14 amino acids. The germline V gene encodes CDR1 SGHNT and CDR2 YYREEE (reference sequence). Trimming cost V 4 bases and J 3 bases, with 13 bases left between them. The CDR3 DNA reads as TGTGCCAGCAGCCGAACAGGGAGTTACACTGAAGCTTTCTTT. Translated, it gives CASSRTGSYTEAFF.

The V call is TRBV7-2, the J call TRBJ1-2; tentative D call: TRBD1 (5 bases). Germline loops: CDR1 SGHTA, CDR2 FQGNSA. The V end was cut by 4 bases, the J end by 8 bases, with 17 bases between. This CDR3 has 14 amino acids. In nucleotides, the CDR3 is TGTGCCAGCAGCTCCCGGGACTTCTCACGAGGCTACACCTTC. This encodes CASSSRDFSRGYTF. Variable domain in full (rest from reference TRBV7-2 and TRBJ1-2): GAGVSQSPSNKVTEKGKDVELRCDPISGHTALYWYRQSLGQGLEFLIYFQGNSAPDKSGLPSDRFSAERTGGSVSTLTIQRTQQEDSAVYLCASSSRDFSRGYTFGSGTRLTVV.

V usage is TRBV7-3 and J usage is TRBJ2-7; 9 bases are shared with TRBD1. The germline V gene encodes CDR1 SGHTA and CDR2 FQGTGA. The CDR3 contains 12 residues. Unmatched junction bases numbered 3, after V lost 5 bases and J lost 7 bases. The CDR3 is CASSPTGGEQYF. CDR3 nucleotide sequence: TGTGCCAGCAGCCCGACAGGGGGAGAGCAGTACTTC.

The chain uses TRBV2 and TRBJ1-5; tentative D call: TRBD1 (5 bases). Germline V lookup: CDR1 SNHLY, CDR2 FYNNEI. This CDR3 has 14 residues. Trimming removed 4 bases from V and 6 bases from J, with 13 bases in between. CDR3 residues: CASSAGEGSQPQHF. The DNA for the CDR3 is TGTGCCAGCAGTGCCGGGGAGGGGAGTCAGCCCCAGCATTTT. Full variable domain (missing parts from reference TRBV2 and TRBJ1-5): EPEVTQTPSHQVTQMGQEVILRCVPISNHLYFYWYRQILGQKVEFLVSFYNNEISEKSEIFDDQFSVERPDGSNFTLKIRSTKLEDSAMYFCASSAGEGSQPQHFGDGTRLSIL.

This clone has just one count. CDR3 DNA: TGTGCCAGCAGGCCTAGCGGGAGCTACGAGCAGTACTTC. Its translation: CASRPSGSYEQYF. This chain joins TRBV27 and TRBJ2-7, with 10 bases matching TRBD2. The CDR3 is made up of 13 amino acids. Trimming took 6 bases from V and 3 from J; bases not matched to a gene: 2. Germline CDR1 and CDR2: MNHEY and SMNVEV (reference sequence).